This T cell receptor (beta chain) stems from a study of human T cells and chemical hapten exposure. Study outcomes and limitations: Sensitization with DPC brought no change to TCRs above 1 in 1000 in frequency.

The CDR3 is 16 amino acids. Germline assignment: CDR1 MDHEN and CDR2 SYDVKM. Losses at the gene ends were 5 bases for V and 4 bases for J; bases not matched to a gene: 11. Described time point: patch test 3, about 24 weeks after DPC sensitization. Stated treatment: therapeutic diphenylcyclopropenone sensitization with weekly scalp DPC. In the case of this clonotype: The antigen is unknown.

Each CDR3 protein is one row after TCRdb ran MiXCR on the RACE reads. The top ten clones hold roughly 1.3% of a sample with under 75,000 distinct CDR3 sequences, over 8.5% of them seen once. The sequence was obtained from a woman aged 45-65 years with alopecia areata. Some clones in this sample may be carry-over from other donors' samples. The genes are TRBV28 and TRBJ1-1; 9 nucleotides match TRBD1. The sample was whole blood, taken in connection with sensitization to the hapten diphenylcyclopropenone (DPC). The CDR3 nucleotides are TGTGCCAGCAGTCAACCCCCTGGGACAGGGTCCACTGAAGCTTTCTTT. Translated: CASSQPPGTGSTEAFF. The variable domain in full, with the rest retrieved from reference TRBV28 and TRBJ1-1, is DVKVTQSSRYLVKRTGEKVFLECVQDMDHENMFWYRQDPGLGLRLIYFSYDVKMKEKGDIPEGYSVSREKKERFSLILESASTNQTSMYLCASSQPPGTGSTEAFFGQGTRLTVV.